These T cell receptor beta chains were read from a single sample in a study of Ad26.COV2.S vaccination and SARS-CoV-2 variants. The repertoire was sequenced with immunoSEQ multiplex PCR; TCRdb's copy has only in-frame clones and lacks some. The sample records approximately 480,000 clones, around 90% being singletons. Sequenced material: peripheral blood, taken in a trial of Ad26.COV2.S vaccine versus placebo. These receptors were taken from a person aged 18-65 years who received the Ad26.COV2.S COVID-19 vaccine or a placebo. CDR3s include the opening cysteine and the closing phenylalanine or tryptophan. The D gene is left open where the match is weak. The listing skips clone size in some rows; elsewhere it reads once, few, many or a size class.

CDR3 DNA: TGTGCCAGCTCTGCCGTGCAGGGGGCTGGCGGGAGCTCCTACAATGAGCAGTTCTTC
CDR3 protein: CASSAVQGAGGSSYNEQFF
clone size: NA
D gene: NA
V gene: TRBV28
J gene: TRBJ2-1

CDR3 DNA: TGCGCCAGCAGCTTGCGGCGGGGGGGCACTGAAGCTTTCTTT
CDR3 protein: CASSLRRGGTEAFF
clone size: NA
D gene: NA
V gene: TRBV5-1
J gene: TRBJ1-1

CDR3 DNA: TGTGCCAGTAGTATTACTAGCGGGACCGGGGAGCTGTTTTTT
CDR3 protein: CASSITSGTGELFF
clone size: NA
D gene: TRBD2
V gene: TRBV19
J gene: TRBJ2-2

CDR3 DNA: TGTGCCAGCAACCTTAACCCGGGAGCCAGCTACGAGCAGTACTTC
CDR3 protein: CASNLNPGASYEQYF
clone size: few
D gene: NA
V gene: TRBV7-2
J gene: TRBJ2-7

CDR3 DNA: TGTGCCTGGAGTGTCCGGGGGACCCGGGCCCACACTAGCACAGATACGCAGTATTTT
CDR3 protein: CAWSVRGTRAHTSTDTQYF
clone size: NA
D gene: NA
V gene: TRBV30
J gene: TRBJ2-3

CDR3 DNA: TGTGCCAACCTAGGGCGGGAAAATGAAAAACTGTTTTTT
CDR3 protein: CANLGRENEKLFF
clone size: NA
D gene: NA
V gene: TRBV30
J gene: TRBJ1-4

CDR3 DNA: TGTGCCAGCAGTGGGATCTCTGGAAACACCATATATTTT
CDR3 protein: CASSGISGNTIYF
clone size: NA
D gene: NA
V gene: TRBV25-1
J gene: TRBJ1-3

CDR3 DNA: TGTGCCTGGGGCCCCCCGACTAACTATGGCTACACCTTC
CDR3 protein: CAWGPPTNYGYTF
clone size: many
D gene: NA
V gene: TRBV30
J gene: TRBJ1-2

CDR3 DNA: TGTGCCAGCAGTCGCGGATGGACAGGGGATGGCTCTGGGGCCAACGTCCTGACTTTC
CDR3 protein: CASSRGWTGDGSGANVLTF
clone size: NA
D gene: TRBD1
V gene: TRBV28
J gene: TRBJ2-6

CDR3 DNA: TGTGCCAGCAGCGTAGAGGTCTCGTGGACCGGGGAGCTGTTTTTT
CDR3 protein: CASSVEVSWTGELFF
clone size: NA
D gene: NA
V gene: TRBV9
J gene: TRBJ2-2

CDR3 DNA: TGTGCCAGCGGACTAGCGGGAGCGGGCGAGCAGTACTTC
CDR3 protein: CASGLAGAGEQYF
clone size: NA
D gene: TRBD2
V gene: TRBV19
J gene: TRBJ2-7

CDR3 DNA: TGTGCCAGCAGCTTAAGTCCAGGGCTTTCACCCCTCCACTTT
CDR3 protein: CASSLSPGLSPLHF
clone size: few
D gene: NA
V gene: TRBV7-3
J gene: TRBJ1-6

CDR3 DNA: TGTGCCAGTAGTATAGTAGACAGAAGAGGAAACACCATATATTTT
CDR3 protein: CASSIVDRRGNTIYF
clone size: NA
D gene: NA
V gene: TRBV19
J gene: TRBJ1-3

CDR3 DNA: TGTGCCAGTAGTCCTCAGGGGAAGGATGAAAAACTGTTTTTT
CDR3 protein: CASSPQGKDEKLFF
clone size: NA
D gene: NA
V gene: TRBV19
J gene: TRBJ1-4

CDR3 DNA: TGCGCCAGCAGCCCCGGGACAGGGTACAATGAGCAGTTCTTC
CDR3 protein: CASSPGTGYNEQFF
clone size: NA
D gene: TRBD1
V gene: TRBV4-1
J gene: TRBJ2-1

CDR3 DNA: TGTGCCAGCAGCGCCAAGCGGGGGGCAACTAATGAAAAACTGTTTTTT
CDR3 protein: CASSAKRGATNEKLFF
clone size: NA
D gene: NA
V gene: TRBV9
J gene: TRBJ1-4

CDR3 DNA: TGTGCCAGCAGCCAATCCGTAGGGTTGGACGAGCAGTACTTC
CDR3 protein: CASSQSVGLDEQYF
clone size: NA
D gene: NA
V gene: TRBV16
J gene: TRBJ2-7

CDR3 DNA: TGTGCCAGCAGTTTACCCATGGGCGAGCAGTACTTC
CDR3 protein: CASSLPMGEQYF
clone size: NA
D gene: NA
V gene: TRBV27
J gene: TRBJ2-7

CDR3 DNA: TGTGCCACCAGTGACCCCCAACTAGCGGGAGGACGCAATGAGCAGTTCTTC
CDR3 protein: CATSDPQLAGGRNEQFF
clone size: NA
D gene: TRBD2
V gene: TRBV24-1
J gene: TRBJ2-1

CDR3 DNA: TGTGCCAGCAGCCTATTCGCGACAGGGGCGGATACGCAGTATTTT
CDR3 protein: CASSLFATGADTQYF
clone size: NA
D gene: TRBD1
V gene: TRBV7-6
J gene: TRBJ2-3

CDR3 DNA: TGTGCCAGCAGTTTACTATCCGGGGAGCTGTTTTTT
CDR3 protein: CASSLLSGELFF
clone size: NA
D gene: NA
V gene: TRBV28
J gene: TRBJ2-2

CDR3 DNA: TGTGCCAGCTCACCACAACTGGTCTGGGACAGAGAGTTCTTC
CDR3 protein: CASSPQLVWDREFF
clone size: NA
D gene: TRBD1
V gene: TRBV18
J gene: TRBJ2-1

CDR3 DNA: TGTGCCAGCAGCAACCAGGGACAGGGAGCCTACAATGAGCAGTTCTTC
CDR3 protein: CASSNQGQGAYNEQFF
clone size: NA
D gene: TRBD1
V gene: TRBV5-6
J gene: TRBJ2-1

CDR3 DNA: TGTGCCAGCAGAATAGTATGGGGCTCCTACAATGAGCAGTTCTTC
CDR3 protein: CASRIVWGSYNEQFF
clone size: NA
D gene: NA
V gene: TRBV19
J gene: TRBJ2-1

CDR3 DNA: TGCGCCAGCAGCCAAATCACCGGGACAGGGGTTGGCTACACCTTC
CDR3 protein: CASSQITGTGVGYTF
clone size: NA
D gene: TRBD1
V gene: TRBV4-3
J gene: TRBJ1-2

CDR3 DNA: TGTGCCAGCAGCCACCTGGCAGGACAGGGGGCGCGTAACACTGAAGCTTTCTTT
CDR3 protein: CASSHLAGQGARNTEAFF
clone size: NA
D gene: NA
V gene: TRBV21-1
J gene: TRBJ1-1

CDR3 DNA: TGTGCCAGCAGGAAGGGGGTGAACACTGAAGCTTTCTTT
CDR3 protein: CASRKGVNTEAFF
clone size: NA
D gene: NA
V gene: TRBV7-9
J gene: TRBJ1-1

CDR3 DNA: TGTGCCAGCAGTGACCGCAACACCGGGGAGCTGTTTTTT
CDR3 protein: CASSDRNTGELFF
clone size: NA
D gene: NA
V gene: TRBV27
J gene: TRBJ2-2

CDR3 DNA: TGTGCCAGCAGCAGAAACAGGGTTGGCTATGGCTACACCTTC
CDR3 protein: CASSRNRVGYGYTF
clone size: NA
D gene: NA
V gene: TRBV28
J gene: TRBJ1-2

CDR3 DNA: TGTGCCAGCAGTCTATGGACTAGCGCAGATACGCAGTATTTT
CDR3 protein: CASSLWTSADTQYF
clone size: NA
D gene: TRBD2
V gene: TRBV27
J gene: TRBJ2-3

CDR3 DNA: TGTGCCAGCAGCTTGGGGAACACAGATACGCAGTATTTT
CDR3 protein: CASSLGNTDTQYF
clone size: once
D gene: NA
V gene: TRBV5-4
J gene: TRBJ2-3

CDR3 DNA: TGTGCCAGCAGTTTAATGTGGGGATATAATTCACCCCTCCACTTT
CDR3 protein: CASSLMWGYNSPLHF
clone size: NA
D gene: NA
V gene: TRBV27
J gene: TRBJ1-6

CDR3 DNA: TGTGCCAGCAGCCCACCGGGGTCCCGTCATGAAAAACTGTTTTTT
CDR3 protein: CASSPPGSRHEKLFF
clone size: few
D gene: NA
V gene: TRBV11-2
J gene: TRBJ1-4

CDR3 DNA: TGCAGCGTTGGGACATACTATGGCTACACCTTC
CDR3 protein: CSVGTYYGYTF
clone size: NA
D gene: NA
V gene: TRBV29-1
J gene: TRBJ1-2

CDR3 DNA: TGTGCCAGCAGCTTATTTTCTAGCCCGACCTACGAGCAGTACTTC
CDR3 protein: CASSLFSSPTYEQYF
clone size: NA
D gene: NA
V gene: TRBV7-2
J gene: TRBJ2-7

CDR3 DNA: TGTGCCAGCAGCCTGGGAGTGCTCCTTAACTATGGCTACACCTTC
CDR3 protein: CASSLGVLLNYGYTF
clone size: NA
D gene: NA
V gene: TRBV5-4
J gene: TRBJ1-2

CDR3 DNA: TGTGCCAGCAGTTACTCTTCGGGGCCTGAAGCTTTCTTT
CDR3 protein: CASSYSSGPEAFF
clone size: NA
D gene: NA
V gene: TRBV6-6
J gene: TRBJ1-1

CDR3 DNA: TGTGCCAGCAGCCCCGGGACAAGCTACAATGAGCAGTTCTTC
CDR3 protein: CASSPGTSYNEQFF
clone size: once
D gene: NA
V gene: TRBV7-2
J gene: TRBJ2-1

CDR3 DNA: TGTGCCAGCAGCCCTTCGCTGGGACGGAATGAGCAGTTCTTC
CDR3 protein: CASSPSLGRNEQFF
clone size: NA
D gene: NA
V gene: TRBV3-1/TRBV3-2
J gene: TRBJ2-1

CDR3 DNA: TGCGCCAGCAGCTTGACGACATTAGCGGGAGGAACCGGGGAGCTGTTTTTT
CDR3 protein: CASSLTTLAGGTGELFF
clone size: NA
D gene: TRBD2
V gene: TRBV5-1
J gene: TRBJ2-2

CDR3 DNA: TGTGCCAGCAATCGACGTTCAGGGGCAGGGGCGAACACTGAAGCTTTCTTT
CDR3 protein: CASNRRSGAGANTEAFF
clone size: NA
D gene: NA
V gene: TRBV28
J gene: TRBJ1-1

CDR3 DNA: TGTGCCAGCAGCCTCACGGACAGGAGCACAGATACGCAGTATTTT
CDR3 protein: CASSLTDRSTDTQYF
clone size: NA
D gene: TRBD1
V gene: TRBV6-5
J gene: TRBJ2-3

CDR3 DNA: TGTGCCAGCAGTTTAGTGGGGGCGAATCAGCCCCAGCATTTT
CDR3 protein: CASSLVGANQPQHF
clone size: NA
D gene: NA
V gene: TRBV28
J gene: TRBJ1-5

CDR3 DNA: TGTGCCAGCGCCGAAAGTGATACAGGGTCGACGGAGCAGTACTTC
CDR3 protein: CASAESDTGSTEQYF
clone size: few
D gene: NA
V gene: TRBV3-1/TRBV3-2
J gene: TRBJ2-7

CDR3 DNA: TGTGCCTGGAGTACCTGGGGGGACAGGGGGATCTCGGGCTACGAGCAGTACTTC
CDR3 protein: CAWSTWGDRGISGYEQYF
clone size: NA
D gene: TRBD1
V gene: TRBV30
J gene: TRBJ2-7

CDR3 DNA: TGTGCCAGCAGCGAGCCCCATGCCCCAGCGGGAGGGCTCTACGAGCAGTACTTC
CDR3 protein: CASSEPHAPAGGLYEQYF
clone size: NA
D gene: TRBD2
V gene: TRBV7-2
J gene: TRBJ2-7

CDR3 DNA: TGTGCCAGCAGTTCCCAGGACAGGACTAGCACAGATACGCAGTATTTT
CDR3 protein: CASSSQDRTSTDTQYF
clone size: NA
D gene: TRBD1
V gene: TRBV5-4
J gene: TRBJ2-3

CDR3 DNA: TGCAGTGCTAGTAAGGGTCTCGGGCAGCCCCAGCATTTT
CDR3 protein: CSASKGLGQPQHF
clone size: NA
D gene: NA
V gene: TRBV20-1
J gene: TRBJ1-5

CDR3 DNA: TGCGCCAGCAGCTTGTCCCACGAGCAGTACTTC
CDR3 protein: CASSLSHEQYF
clone size: NA
D gene: NA
V gene: TRBV5-1
J gene: TRBJ2-7